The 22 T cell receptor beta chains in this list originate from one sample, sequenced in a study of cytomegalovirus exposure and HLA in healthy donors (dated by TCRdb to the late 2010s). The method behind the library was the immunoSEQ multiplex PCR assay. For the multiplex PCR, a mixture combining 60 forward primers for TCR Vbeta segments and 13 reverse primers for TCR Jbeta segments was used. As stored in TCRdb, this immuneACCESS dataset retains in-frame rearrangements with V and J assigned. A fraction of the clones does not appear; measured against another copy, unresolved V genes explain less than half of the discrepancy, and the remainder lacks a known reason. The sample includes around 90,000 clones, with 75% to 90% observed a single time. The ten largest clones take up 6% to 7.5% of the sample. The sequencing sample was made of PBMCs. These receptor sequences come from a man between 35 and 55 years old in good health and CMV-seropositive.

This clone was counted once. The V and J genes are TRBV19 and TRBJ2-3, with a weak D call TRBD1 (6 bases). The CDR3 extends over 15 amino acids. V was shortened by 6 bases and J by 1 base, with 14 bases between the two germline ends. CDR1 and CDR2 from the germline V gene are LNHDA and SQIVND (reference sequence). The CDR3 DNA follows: TGTGCCAGTAGCCAACCTCCAGGGGGCACAGATACGCAGTATTTT. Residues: CASSQPPGGTDTQYF.

The CDR3 DNA is TGTGCCAGCAGCTTAGAGGCCCCCCAGGGGGCGATTGATCACGCCTCCTACGAGCAGTACTTC. This sequence encodes CASSLEAPQGAIDHASYEQYF. V gene TRBV7-6 combines with J gene TRBJ2-7, with 8 bases aligning to TRBD1. The CDR3 runs to 21 residues. Germline V gene data show CDR1 as SGHVS and CDR2 as FNYEAQ. V trimming: 1 base; J trimming: 0 bases; junction bases outside the gene matches: 20.

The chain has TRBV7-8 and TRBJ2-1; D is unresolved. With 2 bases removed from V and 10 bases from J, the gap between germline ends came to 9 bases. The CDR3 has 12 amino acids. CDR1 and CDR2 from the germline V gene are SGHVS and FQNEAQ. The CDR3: CASSLRSREQFF. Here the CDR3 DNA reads TGTGCCAGCAGCTTACGGTCGAGAGAGCAGTTCTTC.

The CDR3 DNA sequence: TGTGCCAGCAGTCTGAATCTAGCGGGAGTTTACGAGCAGTACTTC. It codes for CASSLNLAGVYEQYF. The chain combines TRBV11-2 with TRBJ2-7, with 10 bases identical to TRBD2. Germline-derived CDR1 and CDR2 are SGHAT and FQNNGV. The CDR3 runs 15 residues. V gave up 6 bases and J gave up 4 bases; unmatched junction bases: 9. Full variable domain (missing parts from reference TRBV11-2 and TRBJ2-7): EAGVAQSPRYKIIEKRQSVAFWCNPISGHATLYWYQQILGQGPKLLIQFQNNGVVDDSQLPKDRFSAERLKGVDSTLKIQPAKLEDSAVYLCASSLNLAGVYEQYFGPGTRLTVT.

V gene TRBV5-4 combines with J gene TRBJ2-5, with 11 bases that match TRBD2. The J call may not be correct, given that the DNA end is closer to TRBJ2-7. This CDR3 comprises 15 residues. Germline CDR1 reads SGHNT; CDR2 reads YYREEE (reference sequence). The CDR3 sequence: CASSAKLAGVYEQYF. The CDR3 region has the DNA TGTGCCAGCAGCGCGAAACTAGCGGGAGTTTACGAGCAGTACTTC.

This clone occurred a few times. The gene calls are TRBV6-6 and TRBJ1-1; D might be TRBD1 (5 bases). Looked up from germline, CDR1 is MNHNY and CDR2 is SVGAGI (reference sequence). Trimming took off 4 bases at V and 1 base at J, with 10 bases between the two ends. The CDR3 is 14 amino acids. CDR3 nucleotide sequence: TGTGCCAGCAGTTCCAGGGATCCGAACACTGAAGCTTTCTTT. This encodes CASSSRDPNTEAFF.

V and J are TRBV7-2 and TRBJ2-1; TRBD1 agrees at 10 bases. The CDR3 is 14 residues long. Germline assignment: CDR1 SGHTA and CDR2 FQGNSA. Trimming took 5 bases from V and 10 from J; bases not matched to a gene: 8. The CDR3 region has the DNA TGTGCCAGCAGCACCGGGACAGGGGAGAAGGAGCAGTTCTTC. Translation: CASSTGTGEKEQFF.

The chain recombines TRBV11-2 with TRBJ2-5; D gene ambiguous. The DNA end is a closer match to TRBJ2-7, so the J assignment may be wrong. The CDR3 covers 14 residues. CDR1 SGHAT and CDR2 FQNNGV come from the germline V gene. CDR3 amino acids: CASSFGHGAYEQYF. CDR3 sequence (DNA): TGTGCCAGCAGCTTTGGGCATGGGGCCTACGAGCAGTACTTC.

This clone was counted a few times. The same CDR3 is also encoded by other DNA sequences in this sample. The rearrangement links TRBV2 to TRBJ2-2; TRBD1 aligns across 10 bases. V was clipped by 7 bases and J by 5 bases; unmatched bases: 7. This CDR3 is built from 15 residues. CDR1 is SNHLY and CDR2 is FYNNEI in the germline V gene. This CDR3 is CASKTGGAWTGELFF. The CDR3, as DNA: TGTGCCAGCAAGACAGGGGGCGCTTGGACCGGGGAGCTGTTTTTT.

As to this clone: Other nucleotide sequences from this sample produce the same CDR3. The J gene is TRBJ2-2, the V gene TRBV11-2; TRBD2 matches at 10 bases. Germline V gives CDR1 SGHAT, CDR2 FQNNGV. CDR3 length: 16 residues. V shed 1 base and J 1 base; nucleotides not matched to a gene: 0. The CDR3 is CASSLVAGGNTGELFF. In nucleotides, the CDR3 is TGTGCCAGCAGCTTAGTAGCGGGAGGGAACACCGGGGAGCTGTTTTTT. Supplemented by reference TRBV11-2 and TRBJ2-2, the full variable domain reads EAGVAQSPRYKIIEKRQSVAFWCNPISGHATLYWYQQILGQGPKLLIQFQNNGVVDDSQLPKDRFSAERLKGVDSTLKIQPAKLEDSAVYLCASSLVAGGNTGELFFGEGSRLTVL.

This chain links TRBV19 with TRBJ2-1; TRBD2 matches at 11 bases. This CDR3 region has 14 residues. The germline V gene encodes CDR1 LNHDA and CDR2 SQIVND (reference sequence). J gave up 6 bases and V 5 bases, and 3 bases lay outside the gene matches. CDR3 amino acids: CASSGLAGGNEQFF. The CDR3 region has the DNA TGTGCCAGTAGTGGGCTAGCGGGAGGCAATGAGCAGTTCTTC.

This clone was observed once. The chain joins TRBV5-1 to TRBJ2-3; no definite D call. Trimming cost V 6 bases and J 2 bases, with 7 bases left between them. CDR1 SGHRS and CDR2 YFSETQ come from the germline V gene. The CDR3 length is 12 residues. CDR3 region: CASTHNTDTQYF. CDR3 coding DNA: TGCGCCAGCACTCACAACACAGATACGCAGTATTTT.

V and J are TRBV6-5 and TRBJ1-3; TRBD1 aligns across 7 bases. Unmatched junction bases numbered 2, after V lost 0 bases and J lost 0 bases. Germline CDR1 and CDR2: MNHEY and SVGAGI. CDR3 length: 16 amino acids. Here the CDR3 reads CASSYSGGSSGNTIYF. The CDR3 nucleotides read TGTGCCAGCAGTTACTCAGGGGGCAGCTCTGGAAACACCATATATTTT.

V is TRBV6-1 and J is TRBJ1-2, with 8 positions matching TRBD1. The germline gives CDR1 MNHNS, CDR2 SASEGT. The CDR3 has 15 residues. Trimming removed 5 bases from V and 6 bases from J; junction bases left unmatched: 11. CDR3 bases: TGTGCCAGCAGTTTTATCCCGGCAGGGGGCGATGGCTACACCTTC. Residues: CASSFIPAGGDGYTF.

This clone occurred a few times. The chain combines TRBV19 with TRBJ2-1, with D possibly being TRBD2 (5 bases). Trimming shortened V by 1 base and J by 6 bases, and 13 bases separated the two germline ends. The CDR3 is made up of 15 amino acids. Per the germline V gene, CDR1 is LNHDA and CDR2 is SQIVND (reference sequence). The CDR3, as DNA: TGTGCCAGTAGTATAGGCCCTAGCAGTCTCAATGAGCAGTTCTTC. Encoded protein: CASSIGPSSLNEQFF. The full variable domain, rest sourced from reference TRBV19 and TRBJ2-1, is DGGITQSPKYLFRKEGQNVTLSCEQNLNHDAMYWYRQDPGQGLRLIYYSQIVNDFQKGDIAEGYSVSREKKESFPLTVTSAQKNPTAFYLCASSIGPSSLNEQFFGPGTRLTVL.

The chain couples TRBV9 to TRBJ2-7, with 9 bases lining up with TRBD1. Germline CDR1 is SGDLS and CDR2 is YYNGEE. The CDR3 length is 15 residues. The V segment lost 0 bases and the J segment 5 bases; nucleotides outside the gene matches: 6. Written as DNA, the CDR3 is TGTGCCAGCAGCGTAGATATCGGGACAGGGAACGAGCAGTACTTC. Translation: CASSVDIGTGNEQYF.

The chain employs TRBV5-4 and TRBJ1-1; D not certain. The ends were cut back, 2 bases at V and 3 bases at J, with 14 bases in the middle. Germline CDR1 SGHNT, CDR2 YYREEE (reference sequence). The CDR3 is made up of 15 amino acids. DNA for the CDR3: TGTGCCAGCAGCTTCGTTGGCAGGCGAGACACTGAAGCTTTCTTT. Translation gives CASSFVGRRDTEAFF.

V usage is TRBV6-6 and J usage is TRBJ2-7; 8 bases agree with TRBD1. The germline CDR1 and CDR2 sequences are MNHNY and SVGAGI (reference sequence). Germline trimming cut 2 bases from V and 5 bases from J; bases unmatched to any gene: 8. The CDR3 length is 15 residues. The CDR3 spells CASSYRNRGIDEQYF. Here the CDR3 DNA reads TGTGCCAGCAGTTACCGGAACAGGGGGATCGACGAGCAGTACTTC.

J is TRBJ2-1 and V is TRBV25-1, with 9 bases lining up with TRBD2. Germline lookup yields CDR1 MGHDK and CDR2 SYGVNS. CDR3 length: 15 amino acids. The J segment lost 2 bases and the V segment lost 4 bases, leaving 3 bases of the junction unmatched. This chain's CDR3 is CASSARTSAYNEQFF. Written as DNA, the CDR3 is TGTGCCAGCAGTGCAAGGACTAGCGCCTACAATGAGCAGTTCTTC.

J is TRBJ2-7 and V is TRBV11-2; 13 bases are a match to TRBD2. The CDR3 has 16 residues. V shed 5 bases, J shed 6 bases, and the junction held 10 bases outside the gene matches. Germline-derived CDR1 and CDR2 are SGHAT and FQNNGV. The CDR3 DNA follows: TGTGCCAGCAGCGTGTGGACTAGCGGGAGCGGGGTCGAGCAGTACTTC. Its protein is CASSVWTSGSGVEQYF.

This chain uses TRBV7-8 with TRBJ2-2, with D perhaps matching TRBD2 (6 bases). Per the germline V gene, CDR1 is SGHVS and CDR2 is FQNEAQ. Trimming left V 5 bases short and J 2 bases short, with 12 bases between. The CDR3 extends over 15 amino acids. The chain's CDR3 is CASSRDSPNTGELFF. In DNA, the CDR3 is TGTGCCAGCAGCCGGGACTCACCTAACACCGGGGAGCTGTTTTTT.

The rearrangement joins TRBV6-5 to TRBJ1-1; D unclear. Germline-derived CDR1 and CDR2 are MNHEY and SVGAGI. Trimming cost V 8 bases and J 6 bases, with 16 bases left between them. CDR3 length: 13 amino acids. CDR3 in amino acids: CASGVGGVPEAFF. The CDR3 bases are TGTGCCAGCGGGGTCGGCGGGGTCCCTGAAGCTTTCTTT.